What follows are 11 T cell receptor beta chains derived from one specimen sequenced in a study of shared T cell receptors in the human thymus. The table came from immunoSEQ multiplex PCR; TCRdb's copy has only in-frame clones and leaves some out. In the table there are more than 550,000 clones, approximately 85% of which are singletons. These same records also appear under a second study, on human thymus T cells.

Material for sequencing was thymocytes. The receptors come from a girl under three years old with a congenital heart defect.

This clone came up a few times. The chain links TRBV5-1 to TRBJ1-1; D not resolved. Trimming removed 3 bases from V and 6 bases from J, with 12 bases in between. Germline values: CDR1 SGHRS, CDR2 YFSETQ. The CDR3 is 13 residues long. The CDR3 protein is CASSWSSGSEAFF. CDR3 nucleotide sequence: TGCGCCAGCAGCTGGAGTAGCGGGTCTGAAGCTTTCTTT.

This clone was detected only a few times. Here the CDR3 reads CASSPQGWETEAFF. In DNA form, the CDR3 reads TGTGCCAGCAGCCCGCAGGGGTGGGAAACTGAAGCTTTCTTT. This chain joins TRBV5-4 and TRBJ1-1; tentatively, D is TRBD1 (6 bases). In germline, CDR1 is SGHNT, CDR2 YYREEE (reference sequence). Between the trimmed V and J ends, which lost 4 bases and 5 bases, there was a span of 15 bases. The CDR3 sequence is 14 residues long.

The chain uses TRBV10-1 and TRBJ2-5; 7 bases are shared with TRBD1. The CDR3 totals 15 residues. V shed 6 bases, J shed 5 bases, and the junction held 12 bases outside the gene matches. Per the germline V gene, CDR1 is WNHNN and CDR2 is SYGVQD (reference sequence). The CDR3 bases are TGCGCCAGCAGCGTCGGAACAGGGGTAGGGGAGACCCAGTACTTC. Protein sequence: CASSVGTGVGETQYF.

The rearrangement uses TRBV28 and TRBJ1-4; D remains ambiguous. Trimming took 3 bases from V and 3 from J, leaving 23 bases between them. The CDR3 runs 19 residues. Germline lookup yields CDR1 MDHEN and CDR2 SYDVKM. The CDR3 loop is CASSFPVFADYRPNEKLFF. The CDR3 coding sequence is TGTGCCAGCAGTTTTCCTGTATTCGCGGATTACCGCCCTAATGAAAAACTGTTTTTT.

CDR3 protein: CASSSRSSIRIGYGYTF. CDR3 coding DNA: TGTGCCAGCAGCTCTCGATCGTCAATCAGGATCGGCTATGGCTACACCTTC. The chain has TRBV5-5 and TRBJ1-2; D call uncertain. The CDR3 length is 17 residues. V was clipped by 3 bases and J by 4 bases, with 22 bases between them. The germline V gene encodes CDR1 SGHKS and CDR2 YYEKEE (reference sequence).

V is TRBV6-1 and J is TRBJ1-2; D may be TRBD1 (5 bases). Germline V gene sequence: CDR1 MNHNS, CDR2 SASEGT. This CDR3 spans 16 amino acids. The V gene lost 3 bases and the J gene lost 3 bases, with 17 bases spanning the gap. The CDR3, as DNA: TGTGCCAGCAGTGACGACAGAAGAGCAAATTACTATGGCTACACCTTC. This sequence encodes CASSDDRRANYYGYTF.

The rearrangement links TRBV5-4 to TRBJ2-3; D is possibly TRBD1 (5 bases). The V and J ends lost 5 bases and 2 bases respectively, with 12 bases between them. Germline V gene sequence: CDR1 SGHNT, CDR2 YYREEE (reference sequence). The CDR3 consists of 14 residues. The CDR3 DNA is TGTGCCAGCAGTCCACAGGACCTCACAGATACGCAGTATTTT. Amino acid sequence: CASSPQDLTDTQYF.

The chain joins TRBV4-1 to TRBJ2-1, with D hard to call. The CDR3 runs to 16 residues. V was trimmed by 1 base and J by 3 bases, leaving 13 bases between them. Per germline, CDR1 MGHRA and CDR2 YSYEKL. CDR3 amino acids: CASSQGVALYYNEQFF. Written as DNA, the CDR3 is TGCGCCAGCAGCCAAGGAGTAGCCCTATACTACAATGAGCAGTTCTTC.

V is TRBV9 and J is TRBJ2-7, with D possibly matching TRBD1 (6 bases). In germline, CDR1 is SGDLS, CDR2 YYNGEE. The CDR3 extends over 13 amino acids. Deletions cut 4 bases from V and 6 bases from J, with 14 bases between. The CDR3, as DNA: TGTGCCAGCAGCACCACAGGGTCTTGCGAGCAGTACTTC. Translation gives CASSTTGSCEQYF.

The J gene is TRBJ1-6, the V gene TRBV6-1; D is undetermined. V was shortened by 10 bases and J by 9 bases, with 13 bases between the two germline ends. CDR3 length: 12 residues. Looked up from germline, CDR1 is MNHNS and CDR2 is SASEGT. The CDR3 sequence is CATVRGISPLHF. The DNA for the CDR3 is TGTGCCACCGTCCGAGGGATTTCACCCCTCCACTTT.

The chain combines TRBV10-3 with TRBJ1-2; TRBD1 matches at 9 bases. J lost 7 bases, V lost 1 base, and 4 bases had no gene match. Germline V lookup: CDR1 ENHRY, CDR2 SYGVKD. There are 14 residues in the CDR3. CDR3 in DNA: TGTGCCATCAGTGAGTTAGGGACAGGGTCTGGCTACACCTTC. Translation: CAISELGTGSGYTF.